The clone carrying this TCR beta chain was seen a handful of times. This CDR3 is 16 amino acids long. With 8 bases clipped from V and 0 bases from J, the junction kept 7 bases outside the gene matches. The germline V gene has CDR1 SEHNR and CDR2 FQNEAQ (reference sequence). Time point denoted: patch test 2, 6 weeks after DPC sensitization. The sample's treatment: therapeutic diphenylcyclopropenone sensitization with weekly scalp DPC. Via MiXCR, TCRdb re-called the RACE reads, giving one row per CDR3 protein. The sample has fewer than 100,000 distinct CDR3 sequences, 11% seen once. The record originates from a study of human T cells and chemical hapten exposure.

This TCR came from a man younger than 35 with alopecia areata. Some clones in this sample may be carry-over from other donors' samples. V gene TRBV7-9 combines with J gene TRBJ1-4; 9 nucleotides agree with TRBD1. This sample comprised whole blood, obtained in connection with sensitization to the hapten diphenylcyclopropenone (DPC). CDR3 in amino acids: CASRRTGATTNEKLFF. CDR3 nucleotides: TGTGCCAGCCGGAGGACAGGGGCTACAACTAATGAAAAACTGTTTTTT.